Listed here are 8 T cell receptor beta chains from one sample, sequenced in a study of monozygotic twins with inflammatory bowel disease. TCRdb re-called the 5' RACE reads and catalogs CDR3 proteins one per entry, DNA excluded. The sample table includes approximately 160,000 distinct CDR3 sequences. The sequencing sample was made of blood. All receptors come from a human donor with ulcerative colitis or Crohn's disease, or a healthy co-twin of an affected twin (not recorded which).

The CDR3 sequence is CAIGRILAGGIYEQYF. The chain links TRBV10-3 to TRBJ2-7; TCRdb returns TRBD2, unconfirmable since there is no DNA. The CDR3 sequence is 16 residues long. CDR1 is ENHRY, CDR2 SYGVKD, per germline.

The genes are TRBV6-5 and TRBJ1-3. Per the germline V gene, CDR1 is MNHEY and CDR2 is SVGAGI. The length of the CDR3 is 15 residues. CDR3 region: CASSYDHSSGNTIYF.

The rearrangement links TRBV20-1 to TRBJ1-5. CDR3 length equals 12 residues. CDR1 is DFQATT and CDR2 is SNEGSKA in the germline V gene (reference sequence). The CDR3 spells CSASGVKEPQHF.

The J gene is TRBJ2-1, the V gene TRBV2; TCRdb's D call of TRBD1 is untestable without DNA. Germline-derived CDR1 and CDR2 are SNHLY and FYNNEI. The CDR3 consists of 11 residues. The chain's CDR3 is CASGGYNEQFF.

This rearrangement joins TRBV10-3 to TRBJ1-4; TCRdb lists TRBD1, though no DNA is available to test this call. Germline CDR1 is ENHRY and CDR2 is SYGVKD. CDR3 size: 15 residues. CDR3 residues: CAISEDPNRRSELFF.

V gene TRBV7-9 combines with J gene TRBJ2-3. The CDR3 consists of 14 residues. CDR1 and CDR2 from the germline V gene are SEHNR and FQNEAQ (reference sequence). The CDR3 region is CASSYIATTDTQYF.

V and J are TRBV20-1 and TRBJ2-1. The CDR3 runs 13 residues. CDR1 and CDR2 from the germline V gene are DFQATT and SNEGSKA (reference sequence). CDR3 protein: CSARSSSANEQFF.

The rearrangement links TRBV3-1 to TRBJ2-7; TCRdb gives TRBD1 as the D gene, but with no DNA this cannot be confirmed. The length of the CDR3 is 13 residues. Looked up from germline, CDR1 is LGHDT and CDR2 is YNNKEL (reference sequence). The CDR3 loop is CASSQRQSYEQYF.